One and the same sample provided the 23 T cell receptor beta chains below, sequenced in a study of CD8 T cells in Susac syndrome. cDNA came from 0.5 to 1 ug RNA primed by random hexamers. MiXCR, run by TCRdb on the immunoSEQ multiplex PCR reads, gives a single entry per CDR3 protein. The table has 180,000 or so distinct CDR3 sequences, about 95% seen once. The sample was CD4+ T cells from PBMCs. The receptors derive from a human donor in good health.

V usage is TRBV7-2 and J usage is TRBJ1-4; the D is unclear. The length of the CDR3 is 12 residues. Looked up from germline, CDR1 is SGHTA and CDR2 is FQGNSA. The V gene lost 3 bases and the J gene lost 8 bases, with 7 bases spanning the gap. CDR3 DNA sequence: TGTGCCAGCAGCTTGTGGCAGGAAAAACTGTTTTTT. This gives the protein CASSLWQEKLFF.

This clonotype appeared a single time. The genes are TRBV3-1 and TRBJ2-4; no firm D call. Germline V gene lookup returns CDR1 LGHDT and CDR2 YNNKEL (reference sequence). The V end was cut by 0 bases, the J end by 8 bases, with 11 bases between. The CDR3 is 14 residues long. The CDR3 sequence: CASSQDQARHIQYF. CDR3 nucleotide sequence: TGTGCCAGCAGCCAAGATCAGGCACGGCACATTCAGTACTTC.

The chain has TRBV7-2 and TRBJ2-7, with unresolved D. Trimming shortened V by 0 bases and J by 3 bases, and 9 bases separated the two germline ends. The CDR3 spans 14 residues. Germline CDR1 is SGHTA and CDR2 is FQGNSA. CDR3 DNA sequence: TGTGCCAGCAGCTTAGCCTGGCCGTACTACGAGCAGTACTTC. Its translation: CASSLAWPYYEQYF. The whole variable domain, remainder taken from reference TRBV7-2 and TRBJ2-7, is GAGVSQSPSNKVTEKGKDVELRCDPISGHTALYWYRQSLGQGLEFLIYFQGNSAPDKSGLPSDRFSAERTGGSVSTLTIQRTQQEDSAVYLCASSLAWPYYEQYFGPGTRLTVT.

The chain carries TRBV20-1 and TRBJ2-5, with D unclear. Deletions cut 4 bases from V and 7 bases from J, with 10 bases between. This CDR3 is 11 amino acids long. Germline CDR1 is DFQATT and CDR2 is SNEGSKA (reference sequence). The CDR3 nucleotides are TGCAGTGCTAATTGGGAAGGGACCCAGTACTTC. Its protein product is CSANWEGTQYF.

CDR3 nucleotide sequence: TGTGCCAGCAGTTTAAACGCGGCCCCCAATTCACCCCTCCACTTT. It codes for CASSLNAAPNSPLHF. The chain couples TRBV12-3 or TRBV12-4 to TRBJ1-6; D gene unclear. Trimming took 2 bases from V and 7 from J, leaving 12 bases between them. The CDR3 has 15 amino acids.

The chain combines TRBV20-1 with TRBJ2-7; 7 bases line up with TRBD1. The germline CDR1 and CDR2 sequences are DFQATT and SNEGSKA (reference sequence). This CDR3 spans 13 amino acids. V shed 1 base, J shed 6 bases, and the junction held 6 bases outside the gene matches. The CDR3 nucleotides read TGCAGTGCTAGAGGGACAGGCCTCACCGAGCAGTACTTC. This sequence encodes CSARGTGLTEQYF.

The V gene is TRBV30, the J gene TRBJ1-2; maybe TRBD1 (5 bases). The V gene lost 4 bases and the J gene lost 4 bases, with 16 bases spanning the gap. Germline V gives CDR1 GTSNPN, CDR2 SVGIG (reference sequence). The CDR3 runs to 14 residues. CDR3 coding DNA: TGTGCCTGGACCCCCGCTCCGGGGCCCTATGGCTACACCTTC. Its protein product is CAWTPAPGPYGYTF.

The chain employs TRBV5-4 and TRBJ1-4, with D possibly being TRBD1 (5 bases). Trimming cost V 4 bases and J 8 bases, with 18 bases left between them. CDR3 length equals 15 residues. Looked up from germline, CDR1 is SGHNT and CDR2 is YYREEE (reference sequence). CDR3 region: CASSPSGTPREKLFF. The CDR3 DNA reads TGTGCCAGCAGCCCGAGCGGGACCCCGCGGGAAAAACTGTTTTTT.

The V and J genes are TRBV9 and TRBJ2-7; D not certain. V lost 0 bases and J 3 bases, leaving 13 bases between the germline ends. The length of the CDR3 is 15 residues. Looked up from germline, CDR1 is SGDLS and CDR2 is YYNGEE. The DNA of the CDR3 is TGTGCCAGCAGCGTAGGAGGAGCCAGAGTCTACGAGCAGTACTTC. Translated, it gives CASSVGGARVYEQYF.

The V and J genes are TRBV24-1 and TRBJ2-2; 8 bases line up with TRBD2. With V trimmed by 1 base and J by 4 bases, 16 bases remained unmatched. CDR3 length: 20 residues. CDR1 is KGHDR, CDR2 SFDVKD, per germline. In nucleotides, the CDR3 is TGTGCCACCAGTGATTTACCCCTTTCCTCCGGAGCGGGAGCCACCGGGGAGCTGTTTTTT. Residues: CATSDLPLSSGAGATGELFF.

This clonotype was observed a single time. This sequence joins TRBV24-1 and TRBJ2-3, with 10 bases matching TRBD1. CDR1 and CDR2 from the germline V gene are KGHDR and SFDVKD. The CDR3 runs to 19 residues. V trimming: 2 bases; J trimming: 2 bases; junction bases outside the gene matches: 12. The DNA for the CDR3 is TGTGCCACCAGTGATTCTATGGGACAGGGGCTCCTCCCCACAGATACGCAGTATTTT. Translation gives CATSDSMGQGLLPTDTQYF.

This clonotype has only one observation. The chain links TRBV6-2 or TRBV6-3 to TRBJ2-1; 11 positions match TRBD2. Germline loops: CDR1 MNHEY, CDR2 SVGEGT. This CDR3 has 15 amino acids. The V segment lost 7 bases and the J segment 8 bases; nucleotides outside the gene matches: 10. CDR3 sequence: CASTWELAGVYEQFF. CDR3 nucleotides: TGTGCCAGCACATGGGAACTAGCGGGAGTCTATGAGCAGTTCTTC.

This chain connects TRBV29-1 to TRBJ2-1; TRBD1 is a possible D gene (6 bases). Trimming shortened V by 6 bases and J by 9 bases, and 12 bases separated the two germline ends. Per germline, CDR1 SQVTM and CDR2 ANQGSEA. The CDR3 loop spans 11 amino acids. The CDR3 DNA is TGCAGCGTCGGAAAACAGGGTGAGCAGTTCTTC. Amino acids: CSVGKQGEQFF.

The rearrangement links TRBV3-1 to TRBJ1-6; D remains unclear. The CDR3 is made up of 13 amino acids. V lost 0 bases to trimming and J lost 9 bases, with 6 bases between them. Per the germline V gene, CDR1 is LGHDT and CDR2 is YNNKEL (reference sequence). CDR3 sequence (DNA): TGTGCCAGCAGCCAAGACAGGAGTTCACCCCTCCACTTT. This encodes CASSQDRSSPLHF.

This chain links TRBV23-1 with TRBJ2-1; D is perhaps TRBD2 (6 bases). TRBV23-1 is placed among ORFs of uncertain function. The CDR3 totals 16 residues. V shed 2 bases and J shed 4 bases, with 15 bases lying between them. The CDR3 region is CASSQTKRVGYNEQFF. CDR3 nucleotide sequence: TGCGCCAGCAGTCAAACCAAGCGGGTGGGTTACAATGAGCAGTTCTTC.

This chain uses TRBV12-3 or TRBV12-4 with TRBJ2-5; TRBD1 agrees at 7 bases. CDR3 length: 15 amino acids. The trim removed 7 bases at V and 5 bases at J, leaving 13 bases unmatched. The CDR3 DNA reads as TGTGCCAGCACCCCGACAGGGTCGTCAGTGGAGACCCAGTACTTC. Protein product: CASTPTGSSVETQYF.

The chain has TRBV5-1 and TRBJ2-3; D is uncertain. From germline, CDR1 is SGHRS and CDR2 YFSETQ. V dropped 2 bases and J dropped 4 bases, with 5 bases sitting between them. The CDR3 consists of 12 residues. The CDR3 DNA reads TGCGCCAGCAGCTTCATCCCAGATACGCAGTATTTT. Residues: CASSFIPDTQYF.

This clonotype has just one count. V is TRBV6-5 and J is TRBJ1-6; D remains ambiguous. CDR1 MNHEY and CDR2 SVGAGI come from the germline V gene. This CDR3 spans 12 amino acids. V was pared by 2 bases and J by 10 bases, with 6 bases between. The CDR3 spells CASSYTGSPLHF. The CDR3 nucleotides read TGTGCCAGCAGTTACACGGGGTCACCCCTCCACTTT.

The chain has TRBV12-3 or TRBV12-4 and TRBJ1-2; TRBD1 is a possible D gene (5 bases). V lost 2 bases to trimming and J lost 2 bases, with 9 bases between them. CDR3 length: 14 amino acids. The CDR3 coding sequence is TGTGCCAGCAGTTTACTTGGGGCCAACTATGGCTACACCTTC. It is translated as CASSLLGANYGYTF.

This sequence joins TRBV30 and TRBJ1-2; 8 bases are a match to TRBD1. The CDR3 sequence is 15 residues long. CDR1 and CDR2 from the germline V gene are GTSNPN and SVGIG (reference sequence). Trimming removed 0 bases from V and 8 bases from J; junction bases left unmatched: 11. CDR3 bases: TGTGCCTGGAGTGTACCGCGGCAGGGGGCGGGCGGCTACACCTTC. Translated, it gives CAWSVPRQGAGGYTF.

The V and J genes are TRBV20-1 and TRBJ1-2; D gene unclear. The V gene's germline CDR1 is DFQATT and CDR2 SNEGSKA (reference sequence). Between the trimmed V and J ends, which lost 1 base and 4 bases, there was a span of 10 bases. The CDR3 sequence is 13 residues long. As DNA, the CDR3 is TGCAGTGCTAGAGGGCGGGATCGCTATGGCTACACCTTC. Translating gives CSARGRDRYGYTF.

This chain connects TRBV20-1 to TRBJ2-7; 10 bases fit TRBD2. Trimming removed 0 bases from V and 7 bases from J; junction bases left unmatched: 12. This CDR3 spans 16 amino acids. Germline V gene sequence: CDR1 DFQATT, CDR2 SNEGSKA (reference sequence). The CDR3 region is CSAREWPSGSPIEQYV. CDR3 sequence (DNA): TGCAGTGCTAGAGAGTGGCCTAGCGGGAGCCCGATTGAGCAGTACGTC.

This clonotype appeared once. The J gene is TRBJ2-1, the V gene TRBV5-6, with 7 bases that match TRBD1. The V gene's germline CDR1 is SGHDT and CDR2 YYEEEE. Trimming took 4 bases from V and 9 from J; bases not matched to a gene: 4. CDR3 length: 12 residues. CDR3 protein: CASSMGQIEQFF. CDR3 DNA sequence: TGTGCCAGCAGCATGGGACAGATTGAGCAGTTCTTC.